A selection of T cell receptor beta chains follows, all from one sample in a study of shared clonotypes between healthy human individuals. Generated by immunoSEQ multiplex PCR, the TCRdb table keeps only in-frame clones and is missing some. This repertoire shows about a million clones, around 75% found once; its top ten account for about 1.5%. Sequenced sample: memory CD4+ T cells sorted from blood. The receptor source for this set is a man aged 18 to 29 in good health. Both conserved end residues are part of each CDR3. Each record gives: D gene, clone size, V gene, J gene, CDR3 DNA, CDR3 protein. A D gene is named only where the DNA matches it firmly. Rows may omit the clone size; those that give it use once, few, many or a size class.

TRBD2	-	TRBV5-1	TRBJ2-2	TGCGCCAGCAGCCCTAGCGGGAGCGGAACCGGGGAGCTGTTTTTT	CASSPSGSGTGELFF
TRBD1	-	TRBV10-3	TRBJ1-6	TGTGCGGTCCCGGGACAGCAATTTATTAGCTCCTATAATTCACCCCTCCACTTT	CAVPGQQFISSYNSPLHF
-	once	TRBV7-2	TRBJ1-1	TGTGCCAGCAGCCCTCCTCTGGTTGAGGCTTTCTTT	CASSPPLVEAFF
-	-	TRBV9	TRBJ2-7	TGTGCCAGCAGCGTAGAGGGGAGGACCTACGAGCAGTACTTC	CASSVEGRTYEQYF
-	few	TRBV2	TRBJ1-2	TGTGCCAGCAGTGCTCAGGGAAGGAACCGGGGGGACACCTTC	CASSAQGRNRGDTF
TRBD2	few	TRBV2	TRBJ2-5	TGTGCCAGCAGTAGGTCTAGCGGCGAGACCCAGTACTTC	CASSRSSGETQYF
-	-	TRBV5-5	TRBJ2-2	TGTGCCAGCAGCTTGAGGCTTCCTCCCGGGGAGCTGTTTTTT	CASSLRLPPGELFF
-	-	TRBV6-1	TRBJ1-3	TGTGCCAGCAGTGAAGCGGTGGGAGCTCGGGGAAACACCATATATTTT	CASSEAVGARGNTIYF
TRBD1	-	TRBV28	TRBJ1-4	TGTGCCAGCAGTTTGCCGACAGGGGGCGGTGGTGAAAAACTGTTTTTT	CASSLPTGGGGEKLFF
TRBD1	-	TRBV15	TRBJ1-6	TGTGCCACCAAGGGACAGGGGAGTACACCCCTCCACTTT	CATKGQGSTPLHF
TRBD2	-	TRBV4-1	TRBJ2-2	TGCGCCAGCAGCCCGCCGGGACTAGCGGGATATTTTGCCGGGGAGCTGTTTTTT	CASSPPGLAGYFAGELFF
-	-	TRBV11-2	TRBJ1-2	TGTGCCAGCACCGGACAGCCGAACTATGGCTACACCTTC	CASTGQPNYGYTF
-	-	TRBV6-5	TRBJ2-7	TGTGCCAGCAGTTATCGGGGTCACTCCTACGAGCAGTACTTC	CASSYRGHSYEQYF
-	-	TRBV2	TRBJ1-2	TGTGCCAGCAAGGACAGTAGCTATGGCTACACCTTC	CASKDSSYGYTF
TRBD1	-	TRBV7-9	TRBJ2-7	TGTGCCAGCAGCCTGACAGGGTACGAGCAGTACTTC	CASSLTGYEQYF
-	-	TRBV10-3	TRBJ2-1	TGTGCCATCAGTCCCGGGGAGTCCTACAATGAGCAGTTCTTC	CAISPGESYNEQFF
-	-	TRBV18	TRBJ1-3	TGTGCCAGCTCACCACGCGTCAGGGTCAGCTCTGGAAACACCATATATTTT	CASSPRVRVSSGNTIYF
-	once	TRBV15	TRBJ1-1	TGTGCCACCAGCAGAGATGTGGGGACCACTGAAGCTTTCTTT	CATSRDVGTTEAFF
-	-	TRBV5-1	TRBJ1-6	TGCGCCAGCAGCTTGGGGGGGATCTATTCACCCCTCCACTTT	CASSLGGIYSPLHF
-	-	TRBV28	TRBJ1-2	TGTGCCAGCAGTCTCGGGGGTCAGGGTTGGGCCGAGGATGGCTACACCTTC	CASSLGGQGWAEDGYTF
TRBD2	-	TRBV7-6	TRBJ2-7	TGTGCCAGCAGCAACACATTTAGCGGGAGCTCCTACGAGCAGTACTTC	CASSNTFSGSSYEQYF
TRBD1	-	TRBV6-5	TRBJ1-1	TGTGCCAGCAGTTTCTCGGGACAGGGGAACACTGAAGCTTTCTTT	CASSFSGQGNTEAFF
TRBD2	-	TRBV2	TRBJ2-1	TGTGCCAGCAGGGGATTTAGCGGGAGTTCCTCCTACAATGAGCAGTTCTTC	CASRGFSGSSSYNEQFF